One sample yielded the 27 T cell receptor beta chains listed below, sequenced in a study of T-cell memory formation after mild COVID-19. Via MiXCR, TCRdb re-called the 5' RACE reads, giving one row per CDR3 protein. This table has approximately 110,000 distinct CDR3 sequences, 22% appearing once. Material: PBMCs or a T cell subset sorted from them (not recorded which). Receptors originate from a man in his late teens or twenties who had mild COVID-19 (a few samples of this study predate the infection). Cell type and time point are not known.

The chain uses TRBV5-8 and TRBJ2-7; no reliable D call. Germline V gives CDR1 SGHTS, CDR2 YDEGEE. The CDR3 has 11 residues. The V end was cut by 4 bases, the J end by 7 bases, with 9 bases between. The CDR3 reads CASSHTGEQYV. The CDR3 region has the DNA TGTGCCAGCAGCCATACCGGGGAGCAGTACGTC.

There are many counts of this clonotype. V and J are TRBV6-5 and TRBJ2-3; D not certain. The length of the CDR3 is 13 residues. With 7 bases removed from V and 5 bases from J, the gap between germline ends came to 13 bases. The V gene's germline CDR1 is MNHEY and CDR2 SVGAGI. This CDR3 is CASTRPPLDTQYF. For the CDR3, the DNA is TGTGCCAGCACCCGACCCCCCCTAGATACGCAGTATTTT.

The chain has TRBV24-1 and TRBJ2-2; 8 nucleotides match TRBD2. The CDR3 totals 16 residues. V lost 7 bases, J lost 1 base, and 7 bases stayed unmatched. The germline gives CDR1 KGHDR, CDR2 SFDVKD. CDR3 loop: CATSEGGGRNTGELFF. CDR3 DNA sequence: TGTGCCACCAGCGAGGGCGGGGGGCGGAACACCGGGGAGCTGTTTTTT.

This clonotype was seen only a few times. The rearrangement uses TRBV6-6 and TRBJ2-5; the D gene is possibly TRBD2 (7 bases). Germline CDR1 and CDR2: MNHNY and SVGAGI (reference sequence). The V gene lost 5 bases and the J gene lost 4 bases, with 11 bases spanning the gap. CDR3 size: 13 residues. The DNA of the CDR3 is TGTGCCAGCAGTACACGGGGGGCAGAGACCCAGTACTTC. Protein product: CASSTRGAETQYF.

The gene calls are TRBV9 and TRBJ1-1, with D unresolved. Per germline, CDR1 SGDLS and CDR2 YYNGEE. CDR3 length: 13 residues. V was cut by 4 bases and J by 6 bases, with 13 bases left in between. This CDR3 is CASSRVEHSEAFF. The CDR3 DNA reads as TGTGCCAGCAGCCGGGTGGAACACTCTGAAGCTTTCTTT.

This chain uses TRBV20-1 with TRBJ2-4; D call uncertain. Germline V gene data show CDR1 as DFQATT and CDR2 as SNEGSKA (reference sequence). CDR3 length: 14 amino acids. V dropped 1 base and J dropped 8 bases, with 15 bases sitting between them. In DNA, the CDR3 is TGCAGTGCTAGAGCTGCTGTGGAGCGTGACATTCAGTACTTC. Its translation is CSARAAVERDIQYF.

The CDR3 region has the DNA TGTGCCGCGAGGTTCGGGGCGCGGGAGACCCAGTACTTC. Translation: CAARFGARETQYF. The chain has TRBV24-1 and TRBJ2-5; D might be TRBD1 or TRBD2, each matching 5 bases. The V gene's germline CDR1 is KGHDR and CDR2 SFDVKD. This CDR3 contains 13 residues. V was clipped by 12 bases and J by 5 bases, with 18 bases between them.

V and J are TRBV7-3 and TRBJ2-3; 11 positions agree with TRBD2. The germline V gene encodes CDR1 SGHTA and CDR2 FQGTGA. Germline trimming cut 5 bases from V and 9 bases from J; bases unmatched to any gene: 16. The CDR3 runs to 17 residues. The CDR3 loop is CASSPRVAGGLVGTQYF. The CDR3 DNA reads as TGTGCCAGCAGCCCTCGTGTAGCGGGGGGGCTTGTGGGCACGCAGTATTTT.

The CDR3 nucleotides are TGTGCCAGCAGCTCTGACTCTGGAAACACCATATATTTT. Protein: CASSSDSGNTIYF. The chain joins TRBV9 to TRBJ1-3; no definite D call. The CDR3 extends over 13 amino acids. CDR1 SGDLS and CDR2 YYNGEE come from the germline V gene. V was trimmed by 4 bases and J by 0 bases, leaving 5 bases between them.

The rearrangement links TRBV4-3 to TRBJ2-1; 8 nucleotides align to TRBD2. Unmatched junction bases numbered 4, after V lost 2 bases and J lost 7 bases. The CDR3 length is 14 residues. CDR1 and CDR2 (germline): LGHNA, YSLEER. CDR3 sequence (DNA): TGCGCCAGCAGCCAACAACTAGCGGCAAATGAGCAGTTCTTC. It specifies CASSQQLAANEQFF.

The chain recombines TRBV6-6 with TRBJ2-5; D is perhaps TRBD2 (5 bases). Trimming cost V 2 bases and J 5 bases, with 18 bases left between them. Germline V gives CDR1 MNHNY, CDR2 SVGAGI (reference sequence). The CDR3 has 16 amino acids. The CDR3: CASSYGLERGWETQYF. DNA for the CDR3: TGTGCCAGCAGTTACGGTCTTGAACGGGGATGGGAGACCCAGTACTTC.

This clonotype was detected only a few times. CDR3 region: CASSPYRGSYEQYV. The CDR3 region has the DNA TGTGCCAGCAGCCCATACCGGGGTTCCTACGAGCAGTACGTC. J is TRBJ2-7 and V is TRBV11-2; a weak D match, TRBD2 (5 bases). Germline CDR1 and CDR2: SGHAT and FQNNGV. This CDR3 is 14 amino acids long. Deletions cut 5 bases from V and 1 base from J, with 12 bases between.

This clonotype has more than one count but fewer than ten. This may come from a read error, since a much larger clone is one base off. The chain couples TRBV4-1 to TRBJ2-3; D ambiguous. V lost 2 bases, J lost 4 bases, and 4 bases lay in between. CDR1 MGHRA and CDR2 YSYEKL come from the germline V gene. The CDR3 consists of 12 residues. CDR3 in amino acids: CASSQPADTQYF. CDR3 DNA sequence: TGCGCCAGCAGCCAACCGGCAGATACGCAGTATTTT.

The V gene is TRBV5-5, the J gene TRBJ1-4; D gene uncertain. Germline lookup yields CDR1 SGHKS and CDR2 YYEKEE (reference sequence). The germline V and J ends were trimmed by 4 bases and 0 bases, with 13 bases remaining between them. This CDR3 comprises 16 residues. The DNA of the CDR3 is TGTGCCAGCAGCGATGGAGTCCGCGCAACTAATGAAAAACTGTTTTTT. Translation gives CASSDGVRATNEKLFF.

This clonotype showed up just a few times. The DNA for the CDR3 is TGTGCCAGCAGCTTTCGACAGGGGGATGAGCAGTTCTTC. This sequence encodes CASSFRQGDEQFF. This sequence joins TRBV7-8 and TRBJ2-1; 9 nucleotides line up with TRBD1. J gave up 8 bases and V 3 bases, and 2 bases lay outside the gene matches. Looked up from germline, CDR1 is SGHVS and CDR2 is FQNEAQ. There are 13 residues in the CDR3. Drawing the rest from reference TRBV7-8 and TRBJ2-1, the complete variable domain is GAGVSQSPRYKVAKRGQDVALRCDPISGHVSLFWYQQALGQGPEFLTYFQNEAQLDKSGLPSDRFFAERPEGSVSTLKIQRTQQEDSAVYLCASSFRQGDEQFFGPGTRLTVL.

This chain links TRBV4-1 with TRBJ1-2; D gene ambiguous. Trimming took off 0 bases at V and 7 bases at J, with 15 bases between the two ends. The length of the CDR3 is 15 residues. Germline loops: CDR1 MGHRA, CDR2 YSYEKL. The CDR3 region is CASSQDVEGITGYTF. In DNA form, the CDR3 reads TGCGCCAGCAGCCAAGATGTAGAAGGGATCACTGGCTACACCTTC.

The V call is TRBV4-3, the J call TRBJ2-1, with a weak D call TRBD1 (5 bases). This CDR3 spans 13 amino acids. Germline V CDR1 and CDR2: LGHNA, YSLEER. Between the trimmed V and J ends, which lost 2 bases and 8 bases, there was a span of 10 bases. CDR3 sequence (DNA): TGCGCCAGCAGCCAAATCTCAGGGTATGAGCAGTTCTTC. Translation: CASSQISGYEQFF.

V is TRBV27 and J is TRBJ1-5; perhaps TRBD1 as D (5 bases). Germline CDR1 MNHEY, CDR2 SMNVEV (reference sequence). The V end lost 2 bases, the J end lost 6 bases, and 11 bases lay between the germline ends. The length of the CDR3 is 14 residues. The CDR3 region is CASSLRGASQPQHF. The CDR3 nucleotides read TGTGCCAGCAGTTTAAGGGGAGCGTCTCAGCCCCAGCATTTT.

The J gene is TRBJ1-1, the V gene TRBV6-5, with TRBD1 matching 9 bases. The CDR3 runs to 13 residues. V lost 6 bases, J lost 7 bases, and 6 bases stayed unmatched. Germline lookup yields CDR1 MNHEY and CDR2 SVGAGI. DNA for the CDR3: TGTGCCAGCAGCCCCGGGACAGGGCTTGAAGCTTTCTTT. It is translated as CASSPGTGLEAFF.

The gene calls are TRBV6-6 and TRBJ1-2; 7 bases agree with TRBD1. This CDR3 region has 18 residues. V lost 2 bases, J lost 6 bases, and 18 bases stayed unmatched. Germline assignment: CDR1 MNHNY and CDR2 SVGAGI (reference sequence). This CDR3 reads CASSYLDRSLRSSHGYTF. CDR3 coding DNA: TGTGCCAGCAGTTACCTGGACAGGTCCCTTCGGTCCTCCCATGGCTACACCTTC.

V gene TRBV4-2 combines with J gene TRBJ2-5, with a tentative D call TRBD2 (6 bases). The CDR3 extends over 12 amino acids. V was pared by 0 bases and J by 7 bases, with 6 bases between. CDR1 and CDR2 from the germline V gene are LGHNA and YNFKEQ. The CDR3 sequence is CASSQDGGTQYF. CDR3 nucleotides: TGTGCCAGCAGCCAAGACGGGGGGACCCAGTACTTC.

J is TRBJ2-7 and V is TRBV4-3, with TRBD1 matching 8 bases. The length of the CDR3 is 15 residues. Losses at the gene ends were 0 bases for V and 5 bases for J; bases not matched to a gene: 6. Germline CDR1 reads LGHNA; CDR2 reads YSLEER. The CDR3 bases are TGCGCCAGCAGCCAAGATTGGCAGGGGGCTGACGAGCAGTACTTC. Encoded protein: CASSQDWQGADEQYF.

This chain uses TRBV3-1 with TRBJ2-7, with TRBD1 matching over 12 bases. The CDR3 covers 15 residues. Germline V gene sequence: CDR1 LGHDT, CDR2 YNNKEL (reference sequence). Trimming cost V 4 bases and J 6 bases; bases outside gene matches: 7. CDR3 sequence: CASSPGGTGGSEQYF. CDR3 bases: TGTGCCAGCAGCCCGGGAGGGACAGGGGGCAGCGAGCAGTACTTC.

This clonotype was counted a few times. CDR3 amino acids: CASTDVGTSGGQFF. The CDR3 nucleotides read TGTGCCAGCACCGACGTGGGAACTAGCGGTGGACAGTTCTTC. The J gene is TRBJ2-1, the V gene TRBV11-2, with TRBD2 identical over 8 bases. Germline V lookup: CDR1 SGHAT, CDR2 FQNNGV. J gave up 13 bases and V 7 bases, and 15 bases lay outside the gene matches. The length of the CDR3 is 14 residues.

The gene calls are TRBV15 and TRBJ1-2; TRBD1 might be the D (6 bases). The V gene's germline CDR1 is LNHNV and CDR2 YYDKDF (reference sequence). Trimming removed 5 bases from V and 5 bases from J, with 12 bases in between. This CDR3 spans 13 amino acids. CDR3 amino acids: CATSEDSLYGYTF. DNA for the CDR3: TGTGCCACCAGCGAGGACAGTTTATATGGCTACACCTTC.

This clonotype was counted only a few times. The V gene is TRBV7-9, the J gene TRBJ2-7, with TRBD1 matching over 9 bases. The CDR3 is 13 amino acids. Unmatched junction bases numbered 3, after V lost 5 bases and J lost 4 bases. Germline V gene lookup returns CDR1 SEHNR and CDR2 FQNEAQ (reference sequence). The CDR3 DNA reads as TGTGCCAGCAGCCGGGACAGGGATTACGAGCAGTACGTC. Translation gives CASSRDRDYEQYV.

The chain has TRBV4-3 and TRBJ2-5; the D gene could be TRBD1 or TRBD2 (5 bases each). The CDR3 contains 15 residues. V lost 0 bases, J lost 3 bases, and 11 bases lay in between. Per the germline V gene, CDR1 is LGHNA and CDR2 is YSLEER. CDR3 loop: CASSQESGTKETQYF. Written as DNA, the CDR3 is TGCGCCAGCAGCCAAGAATCCGGGACGAAAGAGACCCAGTACTTC.